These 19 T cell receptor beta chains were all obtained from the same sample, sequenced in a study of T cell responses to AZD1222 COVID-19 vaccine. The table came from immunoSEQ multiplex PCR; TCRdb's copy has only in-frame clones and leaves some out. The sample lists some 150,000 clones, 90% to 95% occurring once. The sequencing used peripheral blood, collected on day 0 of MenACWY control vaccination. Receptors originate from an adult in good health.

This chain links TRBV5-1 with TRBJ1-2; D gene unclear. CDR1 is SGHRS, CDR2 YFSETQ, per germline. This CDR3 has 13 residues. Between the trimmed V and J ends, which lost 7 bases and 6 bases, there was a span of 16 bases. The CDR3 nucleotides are TGCGCCAGCGGTAACACCCGGACGAATGGCTACACCTTC. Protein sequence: CASGNTRTNGYTF.

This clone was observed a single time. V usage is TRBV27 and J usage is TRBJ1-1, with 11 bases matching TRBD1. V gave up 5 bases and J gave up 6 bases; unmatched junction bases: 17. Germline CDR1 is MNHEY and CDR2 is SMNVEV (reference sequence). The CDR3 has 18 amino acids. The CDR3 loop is CASSPGTGGRGAKPEAFF. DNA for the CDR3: TGTGCCAGCAGTCCAGGGACAGGGGGGCGAGGAGCAAAACCTGAAGCTTTCTTT.

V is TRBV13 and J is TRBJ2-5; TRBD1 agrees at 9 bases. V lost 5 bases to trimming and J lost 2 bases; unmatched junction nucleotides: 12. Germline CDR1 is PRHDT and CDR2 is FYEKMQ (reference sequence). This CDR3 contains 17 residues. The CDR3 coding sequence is TGTGCCAGCAGCGGACCGGGACAGGGAGGTGGGCAAGAGACCCAGTACTTC. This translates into CASSGPGQGGGQETQYF.

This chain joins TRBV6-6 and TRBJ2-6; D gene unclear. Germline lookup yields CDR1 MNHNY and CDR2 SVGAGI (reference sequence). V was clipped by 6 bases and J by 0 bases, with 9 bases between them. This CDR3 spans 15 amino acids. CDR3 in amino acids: CASSPPGSGANVLTF. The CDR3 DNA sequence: TGTGCCAGCAGCCCCCCCGGCTCTGGGGCCAACGTCCTGACTTTC.

The CDR3 nucleotides read TGTGCCAGCAGCTTGCTTAGGGGGGAAAAACTGTTTTTT. Amino acids: CASSLLRGEKLFF. The gene calls are TRBV5-5 and TRBJ1-4, with D possibly being TRBD1 (6 bases). The V gene lost 1 base and the J gene lost 8 bases, with 9 bases spanning the gap. Germline V gene sequence: CDR1 SGHKS, CDR2 YYEKEE (reference sequence). The CDR3 length is 13 residues.

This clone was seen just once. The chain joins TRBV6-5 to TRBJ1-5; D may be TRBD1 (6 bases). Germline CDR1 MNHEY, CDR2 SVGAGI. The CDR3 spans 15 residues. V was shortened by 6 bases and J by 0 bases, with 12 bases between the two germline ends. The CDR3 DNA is TGTGCCAGCAGGCGACAGGAACATAGCAATCAGCCCCAGCATTTT. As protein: CASRRQEHSNQPQHF.

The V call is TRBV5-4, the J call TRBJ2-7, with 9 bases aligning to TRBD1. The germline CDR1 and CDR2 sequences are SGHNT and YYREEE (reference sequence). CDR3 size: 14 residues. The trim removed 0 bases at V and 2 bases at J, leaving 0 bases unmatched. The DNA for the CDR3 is TGTGCCAGCAGCTTGGGACAGGGGGCCTACGAGCAGTACTTC. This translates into CASSLGQGAYEQYF.

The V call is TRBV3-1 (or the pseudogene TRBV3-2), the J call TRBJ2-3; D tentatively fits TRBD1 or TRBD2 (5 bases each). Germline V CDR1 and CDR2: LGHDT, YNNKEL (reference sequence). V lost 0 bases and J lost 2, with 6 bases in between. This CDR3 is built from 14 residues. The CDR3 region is CASSQDGTTDTQYF. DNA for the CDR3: TGTGCCAGCAGCCAAGATGGGACCACAGATACGCAGTATTTT.

The CDR3 loop is CASSAGQNNSPLHF. The CDR3 coding sequence is TGTGCCAGCAGCGCGGGACAGAATAATTCACCCCTCCACTTT. The V call is TRBV11-3, the J call TRBJ1-6; TRBD1 agrees at 7 bases. The V segment lost 5 bases and the J segment 5 bases; nucleotides outside the gene matches: 3. CDR3 length: 14 amino acids. Per germline, CDR1 SGHNT and CDR2 YENEEA.

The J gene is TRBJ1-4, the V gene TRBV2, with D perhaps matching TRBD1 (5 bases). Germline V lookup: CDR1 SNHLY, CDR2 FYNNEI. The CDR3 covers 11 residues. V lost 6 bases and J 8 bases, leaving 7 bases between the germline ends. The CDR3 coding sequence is TGTGCCAGCAGACGGACAGAAAAACTGTTTTTT. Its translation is CASRRTEKLFF.

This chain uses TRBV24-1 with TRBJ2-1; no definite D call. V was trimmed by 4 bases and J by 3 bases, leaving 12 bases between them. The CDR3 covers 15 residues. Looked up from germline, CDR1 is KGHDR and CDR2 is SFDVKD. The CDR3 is CATSDQDQLYNEQFF. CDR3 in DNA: TGTGCCACCAGTGACCAAGATCAGCTCTACAATGAGCAGTTCTTC.

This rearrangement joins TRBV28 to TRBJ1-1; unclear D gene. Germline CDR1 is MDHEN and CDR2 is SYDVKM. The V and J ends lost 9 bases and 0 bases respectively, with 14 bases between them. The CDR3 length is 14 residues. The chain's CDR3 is CASKEGPMNTEAFF. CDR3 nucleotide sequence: TGTGCCAGTAAGGAAGGTCCGATGAACACTGAAGCTTTCTTT.

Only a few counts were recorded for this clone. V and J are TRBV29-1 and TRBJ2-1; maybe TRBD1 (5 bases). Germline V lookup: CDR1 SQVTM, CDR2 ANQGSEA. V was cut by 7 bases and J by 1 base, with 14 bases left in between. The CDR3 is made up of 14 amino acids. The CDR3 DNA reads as TGCAGCGGACAGCCATACCCTTCCTACAATGAGCAGTTCTTC. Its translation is CSGQPYPSYNEQFF.

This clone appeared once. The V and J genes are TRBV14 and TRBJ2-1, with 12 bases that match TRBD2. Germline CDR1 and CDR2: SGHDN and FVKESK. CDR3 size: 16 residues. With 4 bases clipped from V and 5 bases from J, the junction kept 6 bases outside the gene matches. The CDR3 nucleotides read TGTGCCAGCAGCCCGCGACTAGCGGGAGTGAACAATGAGCAGTTCTTC. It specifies CASSPRLAGVNNEQFF.

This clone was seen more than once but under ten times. The CDR3 region is CASSSDWDTTYEQYF. CDR3 nucleotide sequence: TGTGCCAGCAGTTCCGACTGGGACACTACCTACGAGCAGTACTTC. This chain connects TRBV28 to TRBJ2-7, with D perhaps TRBD1 (6 bases). V dropped 4 bases and J dropped 2 bases, with 15 bases sitting between them. This CDR3 region has 15 residues. Germline V CDR1 and CDR2: MDHEN, SYDVKM.

CDR3 sequence (DNA): TGCGCCAGCAGCTTCGGCCGAAGGGGGTATAATGAAAAACTGTTTTTT. Translating it yields CASSFGRRGYNEKLFF. The chain employs TRBV5-1 and TRBJ1-4; weak D call: TRBD1 (6 bases). With 2 bases removed from V and 4 bases from J, the gap between germline ends came to 15 bases. The CDR3 totals 16 residues. The germline V gene has CDR1 SGHRS and CDR2 YFSETQ.

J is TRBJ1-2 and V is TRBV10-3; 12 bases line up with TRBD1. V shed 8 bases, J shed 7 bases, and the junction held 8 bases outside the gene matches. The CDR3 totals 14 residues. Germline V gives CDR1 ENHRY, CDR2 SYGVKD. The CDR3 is CAIGAGQGASGYTF. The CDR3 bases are TGTGCCATCGGCGCGGGACAGGGGGCTTCTGGCTACACCTTC.

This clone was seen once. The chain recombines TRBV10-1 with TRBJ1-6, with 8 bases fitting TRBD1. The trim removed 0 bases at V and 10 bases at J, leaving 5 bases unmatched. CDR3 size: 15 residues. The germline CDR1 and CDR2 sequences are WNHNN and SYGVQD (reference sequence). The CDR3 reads CASSESDRGSSPLHF. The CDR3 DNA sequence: TGCGCCAGCAGTGAGTCCGACAGGGGTAGCTCACCCCTCCACTTT.

DNA for the CDR3: TGTGCCAGCAGTTACTCGAGGCGACAGCGAAATTCACCCCTCCACTTT. Its protein is CASSYSRRQRNSPLHF. The rearrangement uses TRBV6-5 and TRBJ1-6; tentative D call: TRBD1 (5 bases). V lost 0 bases, J lost 7 bases, and 13 bases lay in between. The CDR3 runs 16 residues. The germline V gene has CDR1 MNHEY and CDR2 SVGAGI.